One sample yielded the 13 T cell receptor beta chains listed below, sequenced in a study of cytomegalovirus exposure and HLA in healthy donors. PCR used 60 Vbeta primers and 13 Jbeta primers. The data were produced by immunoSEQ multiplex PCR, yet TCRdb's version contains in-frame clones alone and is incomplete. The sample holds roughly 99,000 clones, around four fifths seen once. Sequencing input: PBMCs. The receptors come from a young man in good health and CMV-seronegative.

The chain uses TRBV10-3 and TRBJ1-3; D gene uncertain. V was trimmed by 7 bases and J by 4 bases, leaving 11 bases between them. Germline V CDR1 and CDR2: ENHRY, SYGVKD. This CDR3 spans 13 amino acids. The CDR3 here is CAINIGDGNTIYF. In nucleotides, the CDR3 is TGTGCCATCAATATCGGAGACGGAAACACCATATATTTT.

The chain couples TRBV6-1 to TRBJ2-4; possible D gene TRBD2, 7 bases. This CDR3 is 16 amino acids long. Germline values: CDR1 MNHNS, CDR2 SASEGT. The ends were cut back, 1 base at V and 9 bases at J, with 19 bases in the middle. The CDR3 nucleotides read TGTGCCAGCAGTGAAGGGGGGGGCTCCTCTGGAAGCATTCAGTACTTC. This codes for CASSEGGGSSGSIQYF.

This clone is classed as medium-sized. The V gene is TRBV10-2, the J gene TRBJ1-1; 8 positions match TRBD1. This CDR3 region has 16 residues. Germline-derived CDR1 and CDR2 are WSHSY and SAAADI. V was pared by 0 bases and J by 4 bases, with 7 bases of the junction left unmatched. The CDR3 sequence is CASSESRTGLGTEAFF. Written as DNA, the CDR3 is TGCGCCAGCAGTGAGTCAAGGACAGGGCTGGGCACTGAAGCTTTCTTT.

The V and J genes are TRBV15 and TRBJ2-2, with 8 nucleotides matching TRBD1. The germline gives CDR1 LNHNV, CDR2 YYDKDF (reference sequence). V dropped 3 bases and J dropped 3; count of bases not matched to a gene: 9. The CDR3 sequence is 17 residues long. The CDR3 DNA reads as TGTGCCACCAGCAGTCCATCCGGGACAGGAGACACCGGGGAGCTGTTTTTT. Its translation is CATSSPSGTGDTGELFF.

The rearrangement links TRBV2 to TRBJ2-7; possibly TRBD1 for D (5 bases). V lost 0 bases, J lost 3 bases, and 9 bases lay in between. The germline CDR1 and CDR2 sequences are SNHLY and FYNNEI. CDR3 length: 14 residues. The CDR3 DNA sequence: TGTGCCAGCAGTGAAGCAGGACAATACTACGAGCAGTACTTC. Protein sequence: CASSEAGQYYEQYF.

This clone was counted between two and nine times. This CDR3 reads CASSGAQGGAYEQYF. CDR3 bases: TGTGCCAGCAGCGGGGCCCAGGGAGGCGCCTACGAGCAGTACTTC. The genes are TRBV7-2 and TRBJ2-7, with TRBD2 as a possible D gene (6 bases). Trimming shortened V by 5 bases and J by 2 bases, and 16 bases separated the two germline ends. There are 15 residues in the CDR3. The V gene's germline CDR1 is SGHTA and CDR2 FQGNSA.

The CDR3 reads CASSPTLQSYEQYF. CDR3 DNA: TGTGCCAGCAGCCCCACTTTGCAATCCTACGAGCAGTACTTC. The rearrangement links TRBV7-3 to TRBJ2-7; D is unclear. Germline CDR1 and CDR2: SGHTA and FQGTGA. This CDR3 has 14 amino acids. With 5 bases removed from V and 1 base from J, the gap between germline ends came to 12 bases.

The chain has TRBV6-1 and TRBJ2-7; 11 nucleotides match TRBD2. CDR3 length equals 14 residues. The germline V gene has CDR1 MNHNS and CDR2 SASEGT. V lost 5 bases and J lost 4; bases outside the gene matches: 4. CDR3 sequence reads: CASSPGTSGYEQYF. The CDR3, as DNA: TGTGCCAGCAGTCCCGGGACTAGCGGTTACGAGCAGTACTTC.

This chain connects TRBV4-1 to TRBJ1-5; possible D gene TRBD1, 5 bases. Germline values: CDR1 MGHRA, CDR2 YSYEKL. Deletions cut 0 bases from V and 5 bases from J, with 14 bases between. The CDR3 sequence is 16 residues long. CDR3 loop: CASSQEGGNGDQPQHF. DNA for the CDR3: TGCGCCAGCAGCCAAGAGGGGGGTAACGGAGATCAGCCCCAGCATTTT.

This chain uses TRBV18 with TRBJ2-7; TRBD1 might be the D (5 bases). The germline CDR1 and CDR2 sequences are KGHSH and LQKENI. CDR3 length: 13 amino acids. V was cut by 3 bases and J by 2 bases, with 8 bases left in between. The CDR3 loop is CASSPSDTYEQYF. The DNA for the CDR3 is TGTGCCAGCTCACCGTCGGACACCTACGAGCAGTACTTC. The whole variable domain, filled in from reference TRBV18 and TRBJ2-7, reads NAGVMQNPRHLVRRRGQEARLRCSPMKGHSHVYWYRQLPEEGLKFMVYLQKENIIDESGMPKERFSAEFPKEGPSILRIQQVVRGDSAAYFCASSPSDTYEQYFGPGTRLTVT.

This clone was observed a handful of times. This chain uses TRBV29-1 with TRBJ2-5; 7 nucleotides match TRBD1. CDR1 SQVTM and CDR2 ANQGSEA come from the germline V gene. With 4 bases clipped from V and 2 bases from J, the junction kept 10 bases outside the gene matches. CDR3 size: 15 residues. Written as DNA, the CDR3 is TGCAGCGTTGTCCCCCTACAGGGGCCACAAGAGACCCAGTACTTC. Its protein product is CSVVPLQGPQETQYF.

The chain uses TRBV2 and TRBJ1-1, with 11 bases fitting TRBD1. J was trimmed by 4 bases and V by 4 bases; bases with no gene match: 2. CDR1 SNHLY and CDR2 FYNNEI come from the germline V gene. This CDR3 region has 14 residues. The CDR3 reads CASSGGQGVTEAFF. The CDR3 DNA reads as TGTGCCAGCAGTGGGGGACAGGGGGTCACTGAAGCTTTCTTT. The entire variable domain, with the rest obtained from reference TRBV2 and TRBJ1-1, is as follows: EPEVTQTPSHQVTQMGQEVILRCVPISNHLYFYWYRQILGQKVEFLVSFYNNEISEKSEIFDDQFSVERPDGSNFTLKIRSTKLEDSAMYFCASSGGQGVTEAFFGQGTRLTVV.

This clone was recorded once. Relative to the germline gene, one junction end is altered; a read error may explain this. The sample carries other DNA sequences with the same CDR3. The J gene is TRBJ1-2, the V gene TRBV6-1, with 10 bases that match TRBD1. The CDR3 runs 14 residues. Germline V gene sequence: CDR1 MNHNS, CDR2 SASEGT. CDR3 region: CASMRQGANYGYTF. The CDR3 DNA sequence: TGTGCCAGCATGAGACAGGGGGCGAACTATGGCTACACCTTT.